This is a list of T cell receptor beta chains from one sample in a study of shared clonotypes between healthy human individuals. Produced via immunoSEQ multiplex PCR; TCRdb's table is partial and in-frame only. Of some 2,100,000 clones in the sample, approximately 94% were seen once. The sequenced material came from naive CD8+ T cells from PBMCs. Source of these receptors: a man aged 18 to 29 in good health. Some clones in this sample may be carry-over from other donors' samples. CDR3s leave out the opening cysteine and the closing phenylalanine or tryptophan. Fields, in order: V gene, clone size, J gene, CDR3 protein. Size tells how often a clone was seen (once, few, many) or the class of an expanded clone, and some rows leave it out.

V gene: TRBV18; clone size: once; J gene: TRBJ2-1; CDR3 protein: ASSPPGLAGVLNEQF
V gene: TRBV16; clone size: .; J gene: TRBJ1-2; CDR3 protein: ASSQSVAGYGYT
V gene: TRBV27; clone size: once; J gene: TRBJ1-1; CDR3 protein: ASSLFLETVNTEAF
V gene: TRBV11-2; clone size: .; J gene: TRBJ2-3; CDR3 protein: ASSPGLAVTDTQY
V gene: TRBV27; clone size: .; J gene: TRBJ2-7; CDR3 protein: ASSLFSDLQEQY
V gene: TRBV6-5; clone size: once; J gene: TRBJ2-7; CDR3 protein: ASTGDAAYEQY
V gene: TRBV7-3; clone size: .; J gene: TRBJ2-3; CDR3 protein: ASSLIGGEGTDTQY
V gene: TRBV28; clone size: .; J gene: TRBJ2-3; CDR3 protein: ASSLAGGIDTQY
V gene: TRBV4-1; clone size: once; J gene: TRBJ1-6; CDR3 protein: ASSQDHTVSSYNSPLH
V gene: TRBV28; clone size: .; J gene: TRBJ1-5; CDR3 protein: ASRNDRYSNQPQH
V gene: TRBV5-4; clone size: .; J gene: TRBJ2-1; CDR3 protein: ASSRTSGSYNEQF
V gene: TRBV5-4; clone size: .; J gene: TRBJ2-1; CDR3 protein: ASSLLQNEQF
V gene: TRBV7-6; clone size: .; J gene: TRBJ1-1; CDR3 protein: ASSPRRGTEAF
V gene: TRBV10-3; clone size: .; J gene: TRBJ2-2; CDR3 protein: AISESENTGELF
V gene: TRBV10-3; clone size: .; J gene: TRBJ1-5; CDR3 protein: AIGTGSQPQH
V gene: TRBV6-1; clone size: .; J gene: TRBJ2-1; CDR3 protein: ASSEHLASGSHEQF
V gene: TRBV2; clone size: .; J gene: TRBJ2-1; CDR3 protein: ASSAPGTSGRSDEQF
V gene: TRBV6-5; clone size: .; J gene: TRBJ2-2; CDR3 protein: ASRGYSSGGELF